The sequence of this T cell receptor beta chain was determined in a study of regulatory T cells in long-lasting Graves disease. Study-level background: The term persistent Graves' disease signified upward of 5 years on antithyroid drugs with positive TSH receptor antibodies.

The germline V gene encodes CDR1 DFQATT and CDR2 SNEGSKA (reference sequence). The ends were cut back, 2 bases at V and 1 base at J, with 18 bases in the middle. The CDR3 sequence is 17 residues long. HTBI primers from iRepertoire and Arm-PCR of CDR3 regions yielded the TCR beta libraries. TCRdb re-called the multiplex PCR reads with MiXCR, one entry per CDR3 protein. The sample lists some 450,000 distinct CDR3 sequences, 23% occurring once. Stated time point: persistent/refractory GD, antithyroid drugs over 5 years with positive TRAb. With RNA extracted from PBMCs as input, the TCR library was made. This sequence joins TRBV20-1 and TRBJ1-5, with D tentatively TRBD1 (5 bases). The sample here was peripheral blood mononuclear cells (PBMCs), taken when the disease was refractory, from a patient treated with antithyroid drugs. The sequence came from a female donor with Graves disease. CDR3 sequence reads: CSARPHGQGLSNQPQHF. CDR3 DNA: TGCAGTGCTAGACCCCACGGGCAGGGCTTGAGCAATCAGCCCCAGCATTTT.